The sequence of this T cell receptor beta chain was determined in a study of T cells after yellow fever vaccination. General study results and limits: The booster response re-showed most primary clones: around 95% CD4, 88% CD8. Although the secondary response was weaker, it peaked faster, at day 5 versus 15.

CDR1 SEHNR and CDR2 FQNEAQ come from the germline V gene (reference sequence). CDR3 length: 15 residues. The V gene end was trimmed by 4 bases and the J gene end by 5 bases; junction bases not matched to a gene: 4. This clonotype was recorded at least ten times. The target antigen is unknown. MiXCR was run by TCRdb on the 5' RACE reads, yielding one entry per CDR3 protein. Of about 200,000 distinct CDR3 sequences in the sample, about 3% were seen once. Specimen: CD4+ T cells sorted from PBMCs, collected 10 days after the yellow fever booster vaccination. The sequence came from a man aged 18 to 30 who received the YFV17D yellow fever vaccine. The genes are TRBV7-9 and TRBJ2-1; 11 nucleotides align to TRBD1. The CDR3 DNA reads as TGTGCCAGCAGCTCCGGGACAGGGGGTCACAATGAGCAGTTCTTC. This codes for CASSSGTGGHNEQFF.